This note documents a single T cell receptor beta chain sequence. Its antigen remains unknown. With 8 bases clipped from V and 4 bases from J, the junction kept 5 bases outside the gene matches. The CDR3 is made up of 12 amino acids. The sample originates from a study of T-cell reconstitution after alpha-beta-depleted transplantation in children. Unique molecular identifiers featured in how the TCRbeta library was prepared. TCRdb processed the PCR reads anew with MiXCR; each CDR3 protein has one entry. The sample has fewer than 1 million distinct CDR3 sequences, approximately 15% seen once. The study, taken as a whole, reports: Some patients' high day-60 TCRbeta diversity was traced to surviving recipient T cells and thymic progenitors. At around two months after transplant, the alpha-beta T cells were reportedly derived from several hundred expanded clones that came from non-depleted graft cells.

This specimen was PBMCs, mostly from graft donor cells, taken 360 days after TCRalphabeta/CD19-depleted stem cell transplant. The sequence was collected from a male patient between 10 and 17 years old who had a stem cell transplant for acute lymphoblastic leukemia, so the T cells may come from the graft donor. V is TRBV12-3 or TRBV12-4 and J is TRBJ2-7, with TRBD1 identical over 7 bases. The CDR3 here is CASSGQHYEQYF. Written as DNA, the CDR3 is TGTGCCAGCTCGGGACAGCATTACGAGCAGTACTTC.